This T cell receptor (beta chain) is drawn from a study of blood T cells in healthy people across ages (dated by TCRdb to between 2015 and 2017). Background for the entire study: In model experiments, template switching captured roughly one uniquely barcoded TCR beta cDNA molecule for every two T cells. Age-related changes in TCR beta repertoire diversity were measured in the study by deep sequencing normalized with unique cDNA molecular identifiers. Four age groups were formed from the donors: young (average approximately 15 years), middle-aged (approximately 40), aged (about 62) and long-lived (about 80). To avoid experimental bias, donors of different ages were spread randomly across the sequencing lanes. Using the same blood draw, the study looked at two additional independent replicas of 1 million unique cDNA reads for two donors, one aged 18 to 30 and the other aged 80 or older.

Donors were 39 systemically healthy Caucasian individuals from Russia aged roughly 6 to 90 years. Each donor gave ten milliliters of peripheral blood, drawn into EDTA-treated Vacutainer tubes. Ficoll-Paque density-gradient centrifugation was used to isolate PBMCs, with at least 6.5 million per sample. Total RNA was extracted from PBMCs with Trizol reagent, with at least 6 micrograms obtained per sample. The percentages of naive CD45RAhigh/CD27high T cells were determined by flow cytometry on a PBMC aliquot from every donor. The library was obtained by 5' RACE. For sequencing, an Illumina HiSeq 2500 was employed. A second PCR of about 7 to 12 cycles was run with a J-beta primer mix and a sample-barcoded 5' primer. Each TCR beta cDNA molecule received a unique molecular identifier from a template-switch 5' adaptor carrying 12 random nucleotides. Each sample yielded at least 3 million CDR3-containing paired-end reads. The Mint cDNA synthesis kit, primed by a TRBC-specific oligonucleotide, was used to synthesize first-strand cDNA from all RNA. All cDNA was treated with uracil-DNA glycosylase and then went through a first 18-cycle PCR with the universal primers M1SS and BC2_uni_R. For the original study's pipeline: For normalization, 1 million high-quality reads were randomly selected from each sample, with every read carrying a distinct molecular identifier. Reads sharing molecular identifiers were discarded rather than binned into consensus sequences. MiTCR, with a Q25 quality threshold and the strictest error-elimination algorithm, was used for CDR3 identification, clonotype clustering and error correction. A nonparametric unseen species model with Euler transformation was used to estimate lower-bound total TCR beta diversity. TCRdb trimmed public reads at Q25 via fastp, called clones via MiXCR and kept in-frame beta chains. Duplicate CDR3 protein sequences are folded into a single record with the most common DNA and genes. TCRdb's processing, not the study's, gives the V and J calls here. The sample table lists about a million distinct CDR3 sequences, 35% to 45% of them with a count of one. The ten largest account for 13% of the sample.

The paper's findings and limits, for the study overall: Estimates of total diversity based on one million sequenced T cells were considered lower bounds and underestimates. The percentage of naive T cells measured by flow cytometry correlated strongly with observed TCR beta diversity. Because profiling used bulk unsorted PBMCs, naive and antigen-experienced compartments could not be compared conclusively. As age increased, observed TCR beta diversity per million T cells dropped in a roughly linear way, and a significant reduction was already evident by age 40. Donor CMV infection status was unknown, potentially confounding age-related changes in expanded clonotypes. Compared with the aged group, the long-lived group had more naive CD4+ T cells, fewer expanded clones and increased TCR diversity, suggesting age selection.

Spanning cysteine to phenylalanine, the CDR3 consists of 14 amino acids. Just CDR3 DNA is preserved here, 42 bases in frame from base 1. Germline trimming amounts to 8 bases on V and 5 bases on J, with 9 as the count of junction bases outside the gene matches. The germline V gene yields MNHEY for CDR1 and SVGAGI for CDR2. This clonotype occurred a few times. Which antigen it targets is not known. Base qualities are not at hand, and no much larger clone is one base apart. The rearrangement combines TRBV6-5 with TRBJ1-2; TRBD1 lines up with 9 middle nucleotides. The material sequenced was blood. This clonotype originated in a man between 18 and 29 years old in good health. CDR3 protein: CASGRDREFYGYTF. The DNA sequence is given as TGTGCCAGCGGGCGGGACAGGGAGTTTTATGGCTACACCTTC.